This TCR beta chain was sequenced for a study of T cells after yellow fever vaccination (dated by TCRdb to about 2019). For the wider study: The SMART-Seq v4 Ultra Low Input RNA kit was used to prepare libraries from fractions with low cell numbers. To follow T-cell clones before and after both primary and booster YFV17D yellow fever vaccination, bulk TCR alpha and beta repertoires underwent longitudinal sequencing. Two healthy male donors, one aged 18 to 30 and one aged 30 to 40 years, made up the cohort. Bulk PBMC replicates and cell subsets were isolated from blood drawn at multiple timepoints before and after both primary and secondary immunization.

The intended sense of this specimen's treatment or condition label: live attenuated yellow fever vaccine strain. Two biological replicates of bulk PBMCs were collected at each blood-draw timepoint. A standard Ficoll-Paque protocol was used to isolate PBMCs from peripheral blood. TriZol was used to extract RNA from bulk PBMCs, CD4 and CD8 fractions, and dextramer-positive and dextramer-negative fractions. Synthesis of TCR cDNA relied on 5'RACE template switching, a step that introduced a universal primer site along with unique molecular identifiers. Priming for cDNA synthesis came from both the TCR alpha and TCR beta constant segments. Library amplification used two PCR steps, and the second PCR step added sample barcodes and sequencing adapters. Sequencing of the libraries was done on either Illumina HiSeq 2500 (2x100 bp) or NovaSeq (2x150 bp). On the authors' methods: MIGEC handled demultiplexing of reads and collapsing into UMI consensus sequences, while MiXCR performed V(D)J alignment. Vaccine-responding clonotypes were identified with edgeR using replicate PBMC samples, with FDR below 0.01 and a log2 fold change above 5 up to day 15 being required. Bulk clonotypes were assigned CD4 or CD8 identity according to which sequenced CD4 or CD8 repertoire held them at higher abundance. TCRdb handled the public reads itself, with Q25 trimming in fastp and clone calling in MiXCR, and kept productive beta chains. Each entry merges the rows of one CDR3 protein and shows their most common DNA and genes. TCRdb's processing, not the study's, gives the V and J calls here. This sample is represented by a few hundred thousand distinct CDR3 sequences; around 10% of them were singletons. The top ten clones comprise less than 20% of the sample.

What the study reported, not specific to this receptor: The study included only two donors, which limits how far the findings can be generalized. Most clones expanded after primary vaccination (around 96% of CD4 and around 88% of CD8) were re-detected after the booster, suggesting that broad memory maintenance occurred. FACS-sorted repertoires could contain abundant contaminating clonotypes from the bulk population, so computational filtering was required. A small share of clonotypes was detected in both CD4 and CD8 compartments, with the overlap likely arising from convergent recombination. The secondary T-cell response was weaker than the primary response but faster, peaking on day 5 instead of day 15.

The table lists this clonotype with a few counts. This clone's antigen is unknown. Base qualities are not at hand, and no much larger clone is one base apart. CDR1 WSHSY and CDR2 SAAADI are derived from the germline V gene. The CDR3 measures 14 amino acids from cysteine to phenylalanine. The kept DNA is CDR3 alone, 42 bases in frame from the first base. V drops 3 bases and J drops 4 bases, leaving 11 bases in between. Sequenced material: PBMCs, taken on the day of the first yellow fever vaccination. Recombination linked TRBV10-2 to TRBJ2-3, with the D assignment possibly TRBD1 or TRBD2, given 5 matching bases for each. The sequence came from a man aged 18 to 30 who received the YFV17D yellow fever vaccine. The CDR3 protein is CASSDGASPDTQYF. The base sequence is TGCGCCAGCAGTGACGGGGCTAGCCCAGATACGCAGTATTTT.